This entry features one T cell receptor (beta chain) sequence. Its matching antigen is unknown. Both about-4-week and about-12-week second-dose recipients were combined. After removal of 4 bases from V and 1 base from J, the junction contained 2 bases not matched to a gene. Germline V lookup: CDR1 SGHKS, CDR2 YYEKEE (reference sequence). The CDR3 has 15 amino acids. The data derive from a study of T cell responses to AZD1222 COVID-19 vaccine. Some clones are missing from TCRdb's copy, which holds only in-frame ones; the method was immunoSEQ multiplex PCR. The table has over 130,000 clones, about 90% seen once. Whole-study findings and limits: Sampling captured repertoires only after the peak T cell response.

The chain combines TRBV5-5 with TRBJ2-2, with 9 bases aligning to TRBD2. Sequenced material: peripheral blood, taken 28 days after the second AZD1222 dose. The TCR comes from an adult who received the AZD1222 COVID-19 vaccine. CDR3 sequence reads: CASSTTSGNTGELFF. CDR3 sequence (DNA): TGTGCCAGCAGCACGACTAGCGGGAACACCGGGGAGCTGTTTTTT. The full variable domain, completed using reference TRBV5-5 and TRBJ2-2, is DAGVTQSPTHLIKTRGQQVTLRCSPISGHKSVSWYQQVLGQGPQFIFQYYEKEERGRGNFPDRFSARQFPNYSSELNVNALLLGDSALYLCASSTTSGNTGELFFGEGSRLTVL.